This paragraph covers one T cell receptor beta chain sequence. The target antigen is unknown. This specimen comes from a study of T cells in narcolepsy. Study summary: Healthy controls were enrolled alongside patients with narcolepsy type 1 or type 2. Notes on the study in general: Reportedly, autoreactive clonotypes were serially detected in patients' blood but not controls'. In some patient and control memory CD4+ samples, autoreactive clones were absent.

Profiling relied on immunoSEQ multiplex PCR, and the TCRdb table lists in-frame clones only, not all of them. The sample holds about 27,000 clones, around nine tenths seen once. Trimming took 5 bases from V and 4 from J, leaving 9 bases between them. Germline assignment: CDR1 SGHTA and CDR2 FQGNSA. The CDR3 consists of 13 residues. The TCR sequence derives from a human donor with narcolepsy. The sequenced material came from CD45RA- memory CD4+ T cells from PBMCs. V gene TRBV7-2 combines with J gene TRBJ2-1, with D perhaps TRBD1 (5 bases). Written as DNA, the CDR3 is TGTGCCAGCAGCAGAGGACATTACAATGAGCAGTTCTTC. Translating gives CASSRGHYNEQFF.